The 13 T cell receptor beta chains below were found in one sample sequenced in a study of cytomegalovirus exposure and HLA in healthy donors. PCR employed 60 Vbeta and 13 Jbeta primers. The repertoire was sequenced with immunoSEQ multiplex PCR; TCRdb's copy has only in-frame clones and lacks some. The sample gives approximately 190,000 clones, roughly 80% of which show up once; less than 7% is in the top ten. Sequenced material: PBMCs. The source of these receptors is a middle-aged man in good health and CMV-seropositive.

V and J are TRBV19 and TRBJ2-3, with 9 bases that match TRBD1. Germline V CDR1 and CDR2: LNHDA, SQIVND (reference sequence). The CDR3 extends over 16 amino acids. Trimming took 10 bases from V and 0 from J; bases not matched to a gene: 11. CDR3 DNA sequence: TGTGCCACCGAAGAAACAGGGGGCACTAGCACAGATACGCAGTATTTT. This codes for CATEETGGTSTDTQYF.

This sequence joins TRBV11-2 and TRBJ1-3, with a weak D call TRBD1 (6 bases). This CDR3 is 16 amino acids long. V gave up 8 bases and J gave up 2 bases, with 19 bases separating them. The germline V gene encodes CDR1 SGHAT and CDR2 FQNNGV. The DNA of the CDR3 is TGTGCCAGCCATCAGGGGCCCCCGAGCGCTGGAAACACCATATATTTT. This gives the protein CASHQGPPSAGNTIYF.

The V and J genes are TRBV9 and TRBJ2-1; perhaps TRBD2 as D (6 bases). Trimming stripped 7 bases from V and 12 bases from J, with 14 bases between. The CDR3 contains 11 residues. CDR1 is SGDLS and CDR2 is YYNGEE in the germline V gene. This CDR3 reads CASGRGGVQFF. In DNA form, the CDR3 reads TGTGCCAGCGGGCGGGGCGGGGTGCAGTTCTTC.

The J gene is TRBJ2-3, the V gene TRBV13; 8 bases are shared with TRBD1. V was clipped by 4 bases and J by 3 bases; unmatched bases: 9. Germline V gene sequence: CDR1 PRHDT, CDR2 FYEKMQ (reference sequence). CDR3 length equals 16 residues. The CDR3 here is CASSSLRDRRTDTQYF. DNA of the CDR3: TGTGCCAGCAGCTCCCTCCGGGACAGGCGGACAGATACGCAGTATTTT.

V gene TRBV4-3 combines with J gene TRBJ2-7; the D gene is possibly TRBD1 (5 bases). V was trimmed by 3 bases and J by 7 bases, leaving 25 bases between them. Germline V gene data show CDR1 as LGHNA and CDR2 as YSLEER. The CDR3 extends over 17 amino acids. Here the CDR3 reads CASSQGRRGGVAREQYF. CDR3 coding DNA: TGCGCCAGCAGCCAGGGCCGAAGGGGTGGGGTCGCTCGGGAGCAGTACTTC.

Here the CDR3 reads CASSYGTGSGTGYTF. The CDR3 coding sequence is TGCGCCAGCAGCTACGGGACAGGGAGTGGGACGGGCTACACCTTC. The V and J genes are TRBV4-3 and TRBJ1-2; 9 bases are a match to TRBD1. CDR3 length: 15 residues. Germline values: CDR1 LGHNA, CDR2 YSLEER. Losses at the gene ends were 5 bases for V and 8 bases for J; bases not matched to a gene: 12.

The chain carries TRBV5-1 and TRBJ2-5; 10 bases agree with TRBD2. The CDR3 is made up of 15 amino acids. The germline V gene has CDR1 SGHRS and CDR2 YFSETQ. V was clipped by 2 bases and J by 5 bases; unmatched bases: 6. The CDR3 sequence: CASSFERGGPETQYF. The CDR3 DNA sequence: TGCGCCAGCAGCTTCGAGCGGGGGGGCCCCGAGACCCAGTACTTC.

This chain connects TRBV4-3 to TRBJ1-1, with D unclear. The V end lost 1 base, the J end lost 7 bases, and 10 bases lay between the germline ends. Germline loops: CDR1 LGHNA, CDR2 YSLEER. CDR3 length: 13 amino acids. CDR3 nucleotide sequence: TGCGCCAGCAGCCAAGCTCACGGGGTTGAAGCTTTCTTT. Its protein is CASSQAHGVEAFF.

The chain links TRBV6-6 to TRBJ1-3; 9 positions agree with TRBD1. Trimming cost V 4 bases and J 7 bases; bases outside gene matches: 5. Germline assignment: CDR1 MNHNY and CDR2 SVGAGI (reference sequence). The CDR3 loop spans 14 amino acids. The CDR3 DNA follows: TGTGCCAGCAGTTTACAGGGGGCAAGGAACACCATATATTTT. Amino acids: CASSLQGARNTIYF.

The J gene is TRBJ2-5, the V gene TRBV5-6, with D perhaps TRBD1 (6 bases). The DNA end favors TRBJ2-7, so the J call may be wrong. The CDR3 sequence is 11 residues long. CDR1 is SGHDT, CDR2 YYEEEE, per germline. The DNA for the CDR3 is TGTGCCAGCAGTGGGGACATCGAGCAGTACTTC. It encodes CASSGDIEQYF.

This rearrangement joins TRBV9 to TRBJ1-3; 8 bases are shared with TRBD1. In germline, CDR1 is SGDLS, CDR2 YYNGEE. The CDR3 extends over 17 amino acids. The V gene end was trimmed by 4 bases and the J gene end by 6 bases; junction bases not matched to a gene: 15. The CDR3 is CASSKTITGGLENTIYF. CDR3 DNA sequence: TGTGCCAGCAGCAAAACGATTACAGGGGGGCTGGAAAACACCATATATTTT.

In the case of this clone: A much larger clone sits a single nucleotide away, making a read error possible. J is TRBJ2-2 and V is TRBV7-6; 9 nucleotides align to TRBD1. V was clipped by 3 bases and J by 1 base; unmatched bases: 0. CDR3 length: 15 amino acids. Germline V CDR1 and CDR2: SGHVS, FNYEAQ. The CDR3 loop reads CASSLGQGNTGELFF. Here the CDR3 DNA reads TGTGCCAGCAGCTTGGGACAGGGGAACACCGGGGAGCTGTTTTTT.

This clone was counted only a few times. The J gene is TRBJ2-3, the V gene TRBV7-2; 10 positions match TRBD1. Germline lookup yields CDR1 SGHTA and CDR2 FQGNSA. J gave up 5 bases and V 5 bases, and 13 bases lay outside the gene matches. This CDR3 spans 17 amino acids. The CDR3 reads CASSHRQGARKGDTQYF. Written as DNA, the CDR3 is TGTGCCAGCAGCCACCGACAGGGGGCGCGTAAGGGAGATACGCAGTATTTT.